Sequencing of this T cell receptor beta chain was carried out in a study of blood T cells in healthy people across ages. A note on this clonotype: Its target is not known. It may be a read error: a sequence one base away is much more abundant.

With 0 bases removed from V and 2 bases from J, the gap between germline ends came to 5 bases. The CDR3 consists of 14 residues. Using a J-beta primer mix together with a sample-barcoded 5' primer, a second PCR was run for roughly 7 to 12 cycles. TCRdb re-called the 5' RACE reads through MiXCR, storing one row per CDR3 protein. The sample has 800,000 to 950,000 distinct CDR3 sequences, around 36% seen once. Isolated PBMCs totaled at least 7 million in each sample. Each sample provided at least 5 micrograms of extracted total RNA. Study results and caveats: TCR beta diversity per million T cells fell roughly linearly with age.

The source is a young man in good health. The chain recombines TRBV12-3 or TRBV12-4 with TRBJ1-5; weak D call: TRBD1 (5 bases). The sequenced sample consisted of blood. The CDR3 sequence: CASSLARGNQPQHF. DNA for the CDR3: TGTGCCAGCAGTTTAGCCAGGGGCAATCAGCCCCAGCATTTT.